Listed here are 7 T cell receptor beta chains from one sample, sequenced in a study of T cell responses to AZD1222 COVID-19 vaccine (dated by TCRdb to about 2021). The library was generated by the immunoSEQ multiplex PCR assay. What TCRdb holds here is the immuneACCESS table cut down to in-frame rearrangements. Part of the clones is not present; checked against another copy, under half of the missing clones reflect an unresolved V gene, and the others are unexplained. Recorded for this sample are about 92,000 clones; roughly 90% of them occurred a single time. The ten largest clonotypes hold about 3% of the sample. The time point label corresponds to: baseline before first vaccination. The sample consisted of peripheral blood, taken on day 0 of AZD1222 vaccination. The receptors here all came from an adult in good health.

The chain has TRBV4-1 and TRBJ2-1; 8 bases are a match to TRBD2. J lost 10 bases, V lost 5 bases, and 13 bases had no gene match. The CDR3 length is 15 residues. Germline lookup yields CDR1 MGHRA and CDR2 YSYEKL. CDR3 bases: TGCGCCAGCAGCATGACTAGCGAACGAAGAAGAGAGCAGTTCTTC. Translation: CASSMTSERRREQFF.

This chain connects TRBV9 to TRBJ1-2, with 7 bases aligning to TRBD1. Germline V gives CDR1 SGDLS, CDR2 YYNGEE. V was pared by 3 bases and J by 8 bases, with 10 bases of the junction left unmatched. The CDR3 has 14 residues. CDR3 bases: TGTGCCAGCAGCGGCGGGACAGTTTTATGGGGCTACACCTTC. As protein: CASSGGTVLWGYTF.

The table lists this clone with a few counts. V gene TRBV7-9 combines with J gene TRBJ1-5; TRBD1 aligns across 9 bases. CDR1 and CDR2 from the germline V gene are SEHNR and FQNEAQ (reference sequence). Trimming at V came to 5 bases and at J to 7 bases, leaving 9 bases not matched to a gene. The CDR3 is 15 residues long. The CDR3 protein is CASSPGQGQGQPQHF. The CDR3 nucleotides read TGTGCCAGCAGCCCCGGACAGGGGCAGGGACAGCCCCAGCATTTT.

The chain has TRBV10-2 and TRBJ2-2; 9 bases are shared with TRBD2. The trim removed 0 bases at V and 4 bases at J, leaving 3 bases unmatched. The V gene's germline CDR1 is WSHSY and CDR2 SAAADI. The CDR3 covers 16 residues. The CDR3: CASSESGLALTGELFF. The CDR3 region has the DNA TGCGCCAGCAGTGAGTCGGGACTAGCTCTCACCGGGGAGCTGTTTTTT.

This sequence joins TRBV28 and TRBJ1-5, with a weak D call TRBD1 (6 bases). Germline V gene data show CDR1 as MDHEN and CDR2 as SYDVKM. The CDR3 has 12 residues. Between the trimmed V and J ends, which lost 1 base and 9 bases, there was a span of 7 bases. The CDR3 sequence is CASSLLGGPQHF. In DNA, the CDR3 is TGTGCCAGCAGTTTATTAGGGGGGCCCCAGCATTTT.

The rearrangement links TRBV3-1 (or the pseudogene TRBV3-2) to TRBJ1-4; no firm D call. Trimming removed 0 bases from V and 8 bases from J, with 7 bases in between. The CDR3 sequence is 13 residues long. The germline CDR1 and CDR2 sequences are LGHDT and YNNKEL (reference sequence). As DNA, the CDR3 is TGTGCCAGCAGCCAAGATGAGGCCGAAAAACTGTTTTTT. As protein: CASSQDEAEKLFF.

V gene TRBV7-9 combines with J gene TRBJ1-4, with no clear D. CDR3 length: 15 amino acids. CDR1 is SEHNR, CDR2 FQNEAQ, per germline (reference sequence). The germline V and J ends were trimmed by 0 bases and 5 bases, with 10 bases remaining between them. CDR3 bases: TGTGCCAGCAGCTTAGCAGGCGTAGTAAATGAAAAACTGTTTTTT. The encoded protein is CASSLAGVVNEKLFF.